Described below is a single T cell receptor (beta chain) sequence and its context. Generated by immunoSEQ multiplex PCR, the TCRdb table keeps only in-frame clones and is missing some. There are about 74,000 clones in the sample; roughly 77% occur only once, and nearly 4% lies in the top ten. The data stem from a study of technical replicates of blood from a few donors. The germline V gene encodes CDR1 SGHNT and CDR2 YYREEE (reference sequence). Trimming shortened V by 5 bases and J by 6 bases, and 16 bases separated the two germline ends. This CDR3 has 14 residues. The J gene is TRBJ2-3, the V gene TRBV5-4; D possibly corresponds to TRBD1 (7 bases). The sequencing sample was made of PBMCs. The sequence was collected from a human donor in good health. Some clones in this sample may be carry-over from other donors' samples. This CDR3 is CASSKGAGHDTQYF. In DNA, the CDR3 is TGTGCCAGCAGTAAGGGGGCGGGACACGATACGCAGTATTTT.